These 5 T cell receptor beta chains were all obtained from the same sample, sequenced in a study of blood T cell repertoires in COVID-19. Produced via immunoSEQ multiplex PCR; TCRdb's table is partial and in-frame only. The data contain approximately 20,000 clones, around three quarters of them singletons. Sequencing input: peripheral blood. The receptors here all came from a man in his 60s with active COVID-19.

The chain joins TRBV9 to TRBJ2-1; TRBD1 is a possible D gene (6 bases). The CDR3 spans 12 residues. Germline CDR1 is SGDLS and CDR2 is YYNGEE. The V end was cut by 4 bases, the J end by 8 bases, with 10 bases between. The CDR3 is CASSTDSDEQFF. The CDR3 DNA follows: TGTGCCAGCAGCACGGACAGCGATGAGCAGTTCTTC. Combining the CDR3 with reference TRBV9 and TRBJ2-1 gives the whole variable domain DSGVTQTPKHLITATGQRVTLRCSPRSGDLSVYWYQQSLDQGLQFLIQYYNGEERAKGNILERFSAQQFPDLHSELNLSSLELGDSALYFCASSTDSDEQFFGPGTRLTVL.

The V and J genes are TRBV14 and TRBJ2-3; D is perhaps TRBD2 (6 bases). Trimming stripped 1 base from V and 7 bases from J, with 15 bases between. The germline V gene encodes CDR1 SGHDN and CDR2 FVKESK. The CDR3 totals 15 residues. CDR3 in amino acids: CASSQGRASAYTQYF. The DNA for the CDR3 is TGTGCCAGCAGCCAAGGAAGGGCTAGCGCTTATACGCAGTATTTT.

The chain is built from TRBV12-3 or TRBV12-4 and TRBJ2-3; no definite D call. This CDR3 comprises 13 residues. The V and J ends lost 5 bases and 6 bases respectively, with 12 bases between them. CDR3: CASSNRVVDTQYF. The DNA of the CDR3 is TGTGCCAGCAGTAATCGGGTGGTGGATACGCAGTATTTT.

This sequence joins TRBV2 and TRBJ2-7, with D perhaps TRBD2 (5 bases). The germline V gene encodes CDR1 SNHLY and CDR2 FYNNEI. The CDR3 is 13 residues long. V was pared by 6 bases and J by 5 bases, with 14 bases between. In nucleotides, the CDR3 is TGTGCCAGCAGCCAGCCCCTGACTAACGAGCAGTACTTC. It yields the protein CASSQPLTNEQYF.

Only one count was recorded for this clone. The chain employs TRBV6-5 and TRBJ2-7, with TRBD1 matching 8 bases. The CDR3 extends over 15 amino acids. V dropped 2 bases and J dropped 2; count of bases not matched to a gene: 5. Germline V gives CDR1 MNHEY, CDR2 SVGAGI. CDR3 amino acids: CASSYVQGATYEQYF. The CDR3 bases are TGTGCCAGCAGTTACGTTCAGGGGGCCACCTACGAGCAGTACTTC.